This T cell receptor (beta chain) was recovered during a study of CD8+CD57+ T cells in acquired aplastic anemia listed by TCRdb under 2018. With regard to the full study: Extracted DNA from sorted CD4+ and CD8+ cells averaged around 3.2 ug, ranging from about 0.2 to 30 ug. CD8+CD57+ expansion was defined as a frequency above the mean frequency observed in healthy subjects. Summary of the overall study and its limitations: Between patients and healthy controls, no significant difference in CD8+ Simpson's diversity was found (P=0.060). Fewer than 35 CD8+ CDR3 sequences were found to be shared between patients and controls, but these sequences appeared to be highly expressed in patients and within the immunodominant clones of the patients.

The patients picked for sequencing were ones in whom flow cytometry had shown an expansion of CD8+CD57+ cells. Severe acquired aplastic anemia was diagnosed in all patients according to International Study of Aplastic Anemia and Agranulocytosis and Camitta criteria. At the time blood was sampled, none of the patients had received any therapy. TCR repertoires of sorted CD4+ and CD8+ blood T cells from severe aplastic anemia patients and healthy subjects were deep-sequenced in the study. In the USA, patient enrollment took place under clinicaltrials.gov protocols 00001620, 01623167, 00001397, 00071045, 00081523 and 00961064. Ficoll-Paque density gradient centrifugation was used to isolate peripheral blood mononuclear cells. Before DNA extraction, CD4+ and CD8+ T cells were sorted by FACS or by magnetic beads. This clonotype appeared a single time. The antigen it recognizes is unknown. It has no much larger one-base neighbor in the sample; base qualities were not kept. A single read counts as weak evidence.

The CDR3 covers 13 residues, taking in both the cysteine and the phenylalanine. The CDR3 DNA has 39 bases and is translated from base 1. The germline V gene encodes CDR1 SGHTA and CDR2 FQGNSA. V loses 3 bases, J loses 3 bases, and the germline ends lie 8 bases apart. Genomic DNA was used as template for profiling of TCR beta VDJ combinations and CDR3 sequences. TCR repertoire sequencing was run on an Illumina HiSeq 2000. Concerning the study's data processing: TRBV/TRBJ rearrangement plots, CDR3 size and DJ length profiles, and Simpson's diversity index were used to evaluate the repertoires. The most abundant DNA sequence in the deep sequencing data was defined as the immunodominant clone. CDR3 amino acid sequences were checked for sharing across subjects and were also compared against the VDJdb database and published repertoires. The public reads were reanalyzed by TCRdb: fastp trimming at Q25, MiXCR alignment, in-frame beta chains only. Each CDR3 protein gets just one entry, which takes the most common genes and DNA from the rows behind it. Here the V and J calls rest on TCRdb's processing, not on the authors' analysis. This sample has about half a million distinct CDR3 sequences in its table, and around 32% of those were observed once. The top ten hold less than 0.85% of the sample.

The V and J genes are TRBV7-2 and TRBJ1-2; D gene: possibly TRBD1, on 5 matching bases. The clonotype comes from a human donor with aplastic anemia. The source material was sorted CD4+, CD8+, or CD8+CD57+ T cells (not recorded which) from PBMCs. The CDR3 sequence is CASSLPGYYGYTF. The base sequence is TGTGCCAGCAGCTTGCCAGGGTACTATGGCTACACCTTC.